Reported below is one T cell receptor (beta chain). Its antigen is not known. These data originate in a study of cytomegalovirus exposure and HLA in healthy donors. General study findings and limits: A later analysis reportedly found that, within productive TCRs, an Asian-associated ancestry cluster had fewer N-insertions than the mean observed across the approximately 600 donors. Rare sequences made up most TCRs, while some public TCRs were found in many donors.

The CDR3 loop spans 16 amino acids. The junction had 3 bases not matched to a gene; V was cut back by 0 bases and J by 2 bases. Germline V gene sequence: CDR1 SGHTA, CDR2 FQGNSA. Nominally healthy donors provided the samples, though records likely missed some immune exposures. PCR was performed using 60 Vbeta and 13 Jbeta primers. Study processing details: Later reanalysis found around 84 million unique TCR beta chains, 9 million to 12 million of them shared. Sequenced by immunoSEQ multiplex PCR; TCRdb stores in-frame clones only, minus some. The D gene and trimming were derived from the DNA, and the V and J assignments and clone size from that table. Found here are 120,000 or so clones, around three quarters of them singletons; the top ten hold 1%.

The receptor was derived from a man aged 35 to 55 in good health and CMV-seronegative. The sequenced sample was PBMCs. The chain joins TRBV7-2 to TRBJ2-2; 7 bases are shared with TRBD2. The CDR3 region is CASSLAPSGNTGELFF. The CDR3 DNA is TGTGCCAGCAGCTTAGCGCCTAGCGGAAACACCGGGGAGCTGTTTTTT.